This TCR beta chain is from a study of blood T cell repertoires in COVID-19. The CDR3 loop spans 13 amino acids. V shed 5 bases and J shed 1 base, with 8 bases lying between them. Using immunoSEQ multiplex PCR, the repertoire was profiled, and TCRdb retains in-frame clones only, with some absent. The table lists about 180,000 clones, over 65% of them singletons. The sequence was obtained from a person aged 70 to 85 with COVID-19, enrolled during active disease. Material: peripheral blood. The chain carries TRBV12-3 or TRBV12-4 and TRBJ1-1; D unresolved. CDR3 coding DNA: TGTGCCAGCAGTCCCCCAGGGAACACTGAAGCTTTCTTT. It encodes CASSPPGNTEAFF.